This is a list of T cell receptor beta chains from one sample in a study of vaccination effects on CD4 cells after COVID-19. Their antigens are not known. The protocol was immunoSEQ multiplex PCR, while the TCRdb copy is restricted to in-frame clones and leaves out a portion. Here the sample spans tens of thousands of clones, 65% to 75% being singletons. Sequences were derived from CD4+ T cells from PBMCs cultured without peptide, sampled before COVID-19 vaccination. Source of these receptors: a human donor who received a COVID-19 vaccine. The CDR3 runs from the conserved cysteine through the conserved F or W. The order of the fields is J gene, D gene, clone size, V gene, CDR3 protein, CDR3 DNA. A D gene is named only where the DNA matches it firmly. Rows may omit the clone size; those that give it use once, few, many or a size class.

TRBJ1-1,-,once,TRBV20-1,CSASGELMNTEAFF,TGCAGTGCTAGTGGGGAATTAATGAACACTGAAGCTTTCTTT
TRBJ1-2,-,few,TRBV7-9,CASSLDDYGYTF,TGTGCCAGCAGCTTAGATGACTATGGCTACACCTTC
TRBJ1-1,TRBD1,-,TRBV19,CASSITGTGVNTEAFF,TGTGCCAGTAGTATCACCGGGACAGGGGTTAACACTGAAGCTTTCTTT
TRBJ1-1,-,-,TRBV6-2/TRBV6-3,CASSYRHVMGGTEAFF,TGTGCCAGCAGTTACCGCCATGTAATGGGGGGCACTGAAGCTTTCTTT
TRBJ1-1,-,-,TRBV29-1,CSVEDSRAFF,TGCAGCGTTGAAGATTCCCGGGCTTTCTTT
TRBJ1-3,-,-,TRBV12-3/TRBV12-4,CASLVNSGNTIYF,TGTGCCAGCCTCGTGAACTCTGGAAACACCATATATTTT
TRBJ2-7,TRBD1,few,TRBV25-1,CASMGQALYEQYF,TGTGCCAGCATGGGACAGGCTCTCTACGAGCAGTACTTC
TRBJ2-7,TRBD1,-,TRBV7-9,CASSLAGQISYEQYF,TGTGCCAGCAGCTTAGCGGGACAGATCTCCTACGAGCAGTACTTC
TRBJ2-5,-,-,TRBV6-5,CASSFPARGRKETQYF,TGTGCCAGCAGTTTCCCGGCAAGGGGAAGGAAAGAGACCCAGTACTTC
TRBJ1-5,-,few,TRBV4-3,CASSQDAQSYSNQPQHF,TGCGCCAGCAGCCAAGATGCTCAGTCTTATAGCAATCAGCCCCAGCATTTT
TRBJ2-7,-,once,TRBV6-5,CARYRDTPYEQYF,TGTGCCAGGTACCGGGACACTCCCTACGAGCAGTACTTC
TRBJ1-1,TRBD1,-,TRBV29-1,CSVVSGQGVLTNTEAFF,TGCAGCGTTGTTTCGGGACAGGGTGTCCTAACGAACACTGAAGCTTTCTTT
TRBJ2-5,-,few,TRBV28,CASSWAVQETQYF,TGTGCCAGCAGTTGGGCAGTCCAAGAGACCCAGTACTTC
TRBJ2-7,-,few,TRBV11-2,CASSLVGRLSYEQYF,TGTGCCAGCAGCTTAGTGGGCAGGCTCTCCTACGAGCAGTACTTC
TRBJ2-7,TRBD2,-,TRBV3-1/TRBV3-2,CASSVTSGGTTYEQYF,TGTGCCAGCAGTGTCACTAGCGGGGGGACCACCTACGAGCAGTACTTC
TRBJ1-4,-,once,TRBV7-9,CASTDPTGPNEKLFF,TGTGCCAGCACCGACCCGACAGGCCCAAATGAAAAACTGTTTTTT
TRBJ1-2,TRBD1,-,TRBV9,CASSVTDRNYGYTF,TGTGCCAGCAGCGTAACGGACAGGAACTATGGCTACACCTTC
TRBJ2-6,-,-,TRBV23-1,CASSQSATISANVLTF,TGCGCCAGCAGTCAATCGGCGACGATTTCTGCCAACGTCCTGACTTTC
TRBJ1-1,-,-,TRBV19,CATQSGVLNTEAFF,TGTGCCACCCAGAGCGGGGTGCTGAACACTGAAGCTTTCTTT
TRBJ2-4,-,-,TRBV18,CASSPEGGWTDIQYF,TGTGCCAGCTCACCCGAGGGGGGTTGGACGGACATTCAGTACTTC
TRBJ2-1,TRBD2,-,TRBV19,CASSIRGEGYNEQFF,TGTGCCAGTAGTATACGCGGGGAGGGGTACAATGAGCAGTTCTTC
TRBJ1-1,-,once,TRBV27,CASSLFGEPFEAFF,TGTGCCAGCAGTTTATTCGGCGAGCCCTTTGAAGCTTTCTTT
TRBJ1-5,-,once,TRBV27,CASSLKGEGNQPQHF,TGTGCCAGCAGTTTAAAGGGAGAAGGCAATCAGCCCCAGCATTTT
TRBJ2-7,-,-,TRBV3-1/TRBV3-2,CASSRLVRGYEQYF,TGTGCCAGCAGTCGTTTGGTAAGGGGTTACGAGCAGTACTTC
TRBJ2-2,TRBD2,once,TRBV10-3,CAIRGTIPIPNTGELFF,TGTGCCATCAGGGGGACTATTCCAATTCCGAACACCGGGGAGCTGTTTTTT
TRBJ2-2,-,-,TRBV19,CASSIGGRTGELFF,TGTGCCAGTAGTATTGGGGGTCGCACCGGGGAGCTGTTTTTT
TRBJ2-2,-,-,TRBV11-3,CASSLGGHSDSNTGELFF,TGTGCCAGCAGCTTAGGGGGGCACAGCGACTCGAACACCGGGGAGCTGTTTTTT
TRBJ1-1,TRBD1,-,TRBV27,CASRRDRAFTEAFF,TGTGCCAGCAGACGGGACAGGGCCTTTACTGAAGCTTTCTTT
TRBJ2-2,TRBD2,-,TRBV5-4,CASSSSGRGPNTGELFF,TGTGCCAGCAGCTCTAGCGGGAGGGGCCCGAACACCGGGGAGCTGTTTTTT
TRBJ2-5,TRBD1,-,TRBV30,CAWTGGQETQYF,TGTGCCTGGACAGGGGGCCAAGAGACCCAGTACTTC
TRBJ1-5,-,-,TRBV6-2/TRBV6-3,CASSYMGMGNQPQHF,TGTGCCAGCAGTTACATGGGGATGGGCAATCAGCCCCAGCATTTT
TRBJ1-5,-,-,TRBV19,CASNSIGGLAYSNQPQHF,TGTGCCAGTAACTCTATCGGGGGGTTGGCTTATAGCAATCAGCCCCAGCATTTT
TRBJ2-7,TRBD2,once,TRBV5-8,CASSQLLPGLAGEAYEQYF,TGTGCCAGCAGCCAGCTACTCCCGGGACTAGCGGGAGAGGCCTACGAGCAGTACTTC
TRBJ2-7,TRBD1,-,TRBV6-6,CASSYSGTATYEQYF,TGTGCCAGCAGTTACTCGGGGACAGCTACCTACGAGCAGTACTTC
TRBJ1-6,-,-,TRBV13,CASSSRAFRDNSPLHF,TGTGCCAGCAGCTCCAGGGCATTCAGGGATAATTCACCCCTCCACTTT
TRBJ1-4,-,-,TRBV5-4,CASSLEQGTNEKLFF,TGTGCCAGCAGCTTGGAGCAGGGCACTAATGAAAAACTGTTTTTT
TRBJ2-7,-,-,TRBV30,CAWSIDSSYEQYF,TGTGCCTGGAGTATAGACAGTTCCTACGAGCAGTACTTC
TRBJ2-1,-,-,TRBV5-4,CASSKQGSSYNEQFF,TGTGCCAGCAGCAAACAGGGTAGCTCCTACAATGAGCAGTTCTTC
TRBJ1-4,TRBD1,-,TRBV11-2,CASSLWGQTNEKLFF,TGTGCCAGCAGCTTATGGGGACAGACAAATGAAAAACTGTTTTTT
TRBJ2-2,-,-,TRBV5-6,CASSLGGPGELFF,TGTGCCAGCAGCTTGGGTGGGCCCGGGGAGCTGTTTTTT
TRBJ2-7,TRBD2,-,TRBV2,CASSVGREYKRFEQYF,TGTGCCAGCAGTGTCGGGCGGGAGTATAAAAGGTTCGAGCAGTACTTC
TRBJ2-2,-,-,TRBV4-2,CASSLRGRPGELFF,TGTGCCAGCAGCCTTCGGGGGCGGCCCGGGGAGCTGTTTTTT
TRBJ2-1,-,-,TRBV7-7,CASSLGAGYEQFF,TGTGCTAGCAGCTTAGGGGCAGGGTATGAGCAGTTCTTC
TRBJ2-7,-,-,TRBV6-2/TRBV6-3,CASSYRHEQYF,TGTGCCAGCAGTTACCGGCACGAGCAGTACTTC
TRBJ2-7,TRBD1,-,TRBV6-5,CASSRDRDYEQYF,TGTGCCAGCAGCCGGGACAGGGACTACGAGCAGTACTTC
TRBJ1-2,TRBD1,few,TRBV18,CASSSTGDGTGYTF,TGTGCCAGCTCATCCACAGGGGATGGGACTGGCTACACCTTC
TRBJ1-2,TRBD1,few,TRBV6-5,CASIPGQGGGYTF,TGTGCCAGCATTCCGGGACAGGGGGGAGGCTACACCTTC